The source of this T cell receptor beta chain is a study of technical replicates of blood from a handful of donors. Assay: immunoSEQ multiplex PCR; the TCRdb copy retains only in-frame clones and omits some. Of 70,000 to 90,000 clones listed, 94% are singletons. Germline CDR1 and CDR2: MDHEN and SYDVKM. The trim removed 6 bases at V and 7 bases at J, leaving 6 bases unmatched. The length of the CDR3 is 13 residues. This clone was counted once. The sequenced sample was T cells isolated from PBMCs. V usage is TRBV28 and J usage is TRBJ1-2, with TRBD1 matching 9 bases. This TCR was recovered from a human donor in good health. In DNA, the CDR3 is TGTGCCAGCAGGAAACAGGGGGCAGGTGGCTACACCTTC. Its translation is CASRKQGAGGYTF.